This T cell receptor beta chain was sequenced during a study of T-cell reconstitution after alpha-beta-depleted transplantation in children. General study results and limits: Most T-cell counts and diversity one year after the transplant came from T cells that were newly produced. The study reportedly traced alpha-beta T cells about two months after transplant to several hundred expanded graft clones.

The V gene's germline CDR1 is SQVTM and CDR2 ANQGSEA. V gave up 6 bases and J gave up 1 base; unmatched junction bases: 5. This CDR3 contains 14 residues. This clonotype was observed many times. As yet, its antigen is unknown. Preparation of the TCRbeta library involved a method that used unique molecular identifiers. One entry per CDR3 protein, called by TCRdb with MiXCR from the PCR reads. Among 280,000 or so distinct CDR3 sequences listed, approximately 10% were seen once. The sequenced sample was peripheral blood, obtained 180 days after TCRalphabeta/CD19-depleted stem cell transplant. The receptor was isolated from a male patient between 2 and 10 years old who had a stem cell transplant for chronic granulomatous disease, so the T cells may come from the graft donor. This chain uses TRBV29-1 with TRBJ2-2, with 7 positions matching TRBD2. CDR3 protein: CSVETSQNTGELFF. CDR3 bases: TGCAGCGTGGAGACTAGCCAGAACACCGGGGAGCTGTTTTTT.